Listed below are T cell receptor beta chains from one sample, sequenced in a study of cytomegalovirus exposure and HLA in healthy donors. Some clones are missing from TCRdb's copy, which holds only in-frame ones; the method was immunoSEQ multiplex PCR. The sample yields more than 120,000 clones, over 75% seen once. The sequencing sample was made of PBMCs. The receptors shown here come from a young woman in good health and CMV-seronegative. CDR3s include the opening cysteine and the closing phenylalanine or tryptophan. Fields, in order: clone size, V gene, D gene, J gene, CDR3 DNA, CDR3 protein. D genes are given only for firm matches. Clone size is stated in some rows and not others, as once, few, many or a class when expanded.

clone size: -
V gene: TRBV19
D gene: -
J gene: TRBJ1-1
CDR3 DNA: TGTGCCAGTAGTTTCGTTTGGGGGGGCACTGAAGCTTTCTTT
CDR3 protein: CASSFVWGGTEAFF

clone size: once
V gene: TRBV27
D gene: -
J gene: TRBJ2-7
CDR3 DNA: TGTGCCAGCAGTTCTGGCAGGGGCTACGAGCAGTACTTC
CDR3 protein: CASSSGRGYEQYF

clone size: -
V gene: TRBV7-9
D gene: TRBD2
J gene: TRBJ2-1
CDR3 DNA: TGTGCCAGCAGCTTAGTCCTAGCGGGGGGGCCCCGCAATGAGCAGTTCTTC
CDR3 protein: CASSLVLAGGPRNEQFF

clone size: -
V gene: TRBV5-1
D gene: TRBD1
J gene: TRBJ1-3
CDR3 DNA: TGCGCCAGCAGCACGGGGACAGCCTCTGGAAACACCATATATTTT
CDR3 protein: CASSTGTASGNTIYF

clone size: -
V gene: TRBV5-1
D gene: -
J gene: TRBJ2-2
CDR3 DNA: TGCGCCAGCAGCTTGGACAGGGTTTACACCGGGGAGCTGTTTTTT
CDR3 protein: CASSLDRVYTGELFF

clone size: once
V gene: TRBV5-8
D gene: -
J gene: TRBJ1-3
CDR3 DNA: TGTGCCAGCAGCTTGAGGGGGGGCTCTGGAAACACCATATATTTT
CDR3 protein: CASSLRGGSGNTIYF

clone size: -
V gene: TRBV11-2
D gene: -
J gene: TRBJ2-2
CDR3 DNA: TGTGCCAGCACTCGCCCCGCGAGAGCGAACACCGGGGAGCTGTTTTTT
CDR3 protein: CASTRPARANTGELFF

clone size: -
V gene: TRBV15
D gene: -
J gene: TRBJ1-4
CDR3 DNA: TGTGCCACCAGCAGGACAGTAGGCGAAAAACTGTTTTTT
CDR3 protein: CATSRTVGEKLFF

clone size: -
V gene: TRBV30
D gene: -
J gene: TRBJ2-3
CDR3 DNA: TGTGCCTGGAGTGCTCCGGTTCCAGATACGCAGTATTTT
CDR3 protein: CAWSAPVPDTQYF

clone size: -
V gene: TRBV18
D gene: TRBD1
J gene: TRBJ2-2
CDR3 DNA: TGTGCCAGCTCACTTGGACAGGGAGCCACCGGGGAGCTGTTTTTT
CDR3 protein: CASSLGQGATGELFF

clone size: once
V gene: TRBV30
D gene: -
J gene: TRBJ2-5
CDR3 DNA: TGTGCCTCCGGGCAGGGAGAGACCCAGTACTTC
CDR3 protein: CASGQGETQYF

clone size: -
V gene: TRBV6-6
D gene: TRBD2
J gene: TRBJ2-7
CDR3 DNA: TGTGCCAGCACCGGGCCCGCCGGGGGGGCTATCTACGAGCAGTACTTC
CDR3 protein: CASTGPAGGAIYEQYF

clone size: -
V gene: TRBV4-3
D gene: -
J gene: TRBJ1-3
CDR3 DNA: TGCGCCAGCAGCCAAGATCGGTCCTCTGGAAACACCATATATTTT
CDR3 protein: CASSQDRSSGNTIYF

clone size: -
V gene: TRBV4-1
D gene: -
J gene: TRBJ2-7
CDR3 DNA: TGCGCCAGCAGCCACCCCGGGACACCGACCTACGAGCAGTACTTC
CDR3 protein: CASSHPGTPTYEQYF

clone size: once
V gene: TRBV30
D gene: -
J gene: TRBJ2-5
CDR3 DNA: TGTGCCTGGAGTCGGGACTTCCAAGAGACCCAGTACTTC
CDR3 protein: CAWSRDFQETQYF

clone size: few
V gene: TRBV5-6
D gene: TRBD2
J gene: TRBJ2-3
CDR3 DNA: TGTGCCAGCAGCCGTGGAGCGGGAGTGAGCACAGATACGCAGTATTTT
CDR3 protein: CASSRGAGVSTDTQYF

clone size: -
V gene: TRBV5-6
D gene: -
J gene: TRBJ2-5
CDR3 DNA: TGTGCCAGCAGCGCCGGGACAACTCTTCCCCAAGAGACCCAGTACTTC
CDR3 protein: CASSAGTTLPQETQYF

clone size: -
V gene: TRBV5-1
D gene: -
J gene: TRBJ2-3
CDR3 DNA: TGCGCCAGCAGCTTGACCCCAGGGGATACGCAGTATTTT
CDR3 protein: CASSLTPGDTQYF

clone size: -
V gene: TRBV19
D gene: TRBD2
J gene: TRBJ2-7
CDR3 DNA: TGTGCCAGTTCGACTAGCGGGAAAACCTACGAGCAGTACTTC
CDR3 protein: CASSTSGKTYEQYF

clone size: -
V gene: TRBV5-1
D gene: -
J gene: TRBJ1-6
CDR3 DNA: TGCGCCAGCAGCTTGAGAGGGAGGGATAATTCACCCCTCCACTTT
CDR3 protein: CASSLRGRDNSPLHF

clone size: -
V gene: TRBV25-1
D gene: TRBD1
J gene: TRBJ2-1
CDR3 DNA: TGTGCCAGCAGCAAAATACCGGGACAGGGTACCAATGAGCAGTTCTTC
CDR3 protein: CASSKIPGQGTNEQFF

clone size: -
V gene: TRBV27
D gene: -
J gene: TRBJ1-1
CDR3 DNA: TGTGCCAGCACGAAACAGGGGAACACTGAAGCTTTCTTT
CDR3 protein: CASTKQGNTEAFF

clone size: -
V gene: TRBV6-1
D gene: TRBD1
J gene: TRBJ2-7
CDR3 DNA: TGTGCCAGCAGTGACTACACACAGGGGGCCGGCTACGAGCAGTACTTC
CDR3 protein: CASSDYTQGAGYEQYF

clone size: -
V gene: TRBV2
D gene: -
J gene: TRBJ2-5
CDR3 DNA: TGTGCCAGCAGAGTTGAGATGGAAGAGACCCAGTACTTC
CDR3 protein: CASRVEMEETQYF

clone size: -
V gene: TRBV30
D gene: TRBD1
J gene: TRBJ2-7
CDR3 DNA: TGTGCCTGGAGTGTATTGACAGGGGGCGAGCAGTACTTC
CDR3 protein: CAWSVLTGGEQYF

clone size: -
V gene: TRBV6-5
D gene: TRBD2
J gene: TRBJ2-7
CDR3 DNA: TGTGCCAGCAGCCCGTGGGAGGGCCGTTCCTACGAGCAGTACTTC
CDR3 protein: CASSPWEGRSYEQYF

clone size: few
V gene: TRBV4-3
D gene: -
J gene: TRBJ1-1
CDR3 DNA: TGCGCCAGCAGCCAAGTAGCAGACCTGAACACTGAAGCTTTCTTT
CDR3 protein: CASSQVADLNTEAFF

clone size: -
V gene: TRBV6-4
D gene: TRBD2
J gene: TRBJ2-1
CDR3 DNA: TGTGCCAGCAGTGCAACTAGCGGGGAGGGCAATGAGCAGTTCTTC
CDR3 protein: CASSATSGEGNEQFF

clone size: -
V gene: TRBV7-9
D gene: -
J gene: TRBJ1-2
CDR3 DNA: TGTGCCAGCAGCCCCCAAACGCGGGGGGCCCATGGCTACACCTTC
CDR3 protein: CASSPQTRGAHGYTF

clone size: -
V gene: TRBV11-3
D gene: -
J gene: TRBJ1-1
CDR3 DNA: TGTGCCAGCAGCTTAGTCGGAGGCGCTGAAGCTTTCTTT
CDR3 protein: CASSLVGGAEAFF

clone size: -
V gene: TRBV30
D gene: TRBD1
J gene: TRBJ2-2
CDR3 DNA: TGTGCCTGGGGGACAGGGGGCACCGGGGAGCTGTTTTTT
CDR3 protein: CAWGTGGTGELFF

clone size: -
V gene: TRBV4-3
D gene: TRBD1
J gene: TRBJ1-3
CDR3 DNA: TGCGCCAGCAGCCAAGGGACAGGGGGCTTTGGAAACACCATATATTTT
CDR3 protein: CASSQGTGGFGNTIYF

clone size: -
V gene: TRBV10-2
D gene: -
J gene: TRBJ2-7
CDR3 DNA: TGCGCCAGCAGTGAGTCCAGGACTCACTACGAGCAGTACTTC
CDR3 protein: CASSESRTHYEQYF

clone size: many
V gene: TRBV10-3
D gene: TRBD2
J gene: TRBJ2-2
CDR3 DNA: TGTGCCATCAGTGACTCGCGGGAGGGCCCGAGGACCGGGGAGCTGTTTTTT
CDR3 protein: CAISDSREGPRTGELFF

clone size: -
V gene: TRBV29-1
D gene: TRBD2
J gene: TRBJ2-1
CDR3 DNA: TGCAGCGTGGCAACGGGACTAGCGGGCTTAAGCTCCTACAATGAGCAGTTCTTC
CDR3 protein: CSVATGLAGLSSYNEQFF

clone size: -
V gene: TRBV11-2
D gene: -
J gene: TRBJ1-2
CDR3 DNA: TGTGCCAGCAGTTCACTCGCAGGAAGAGCTAACTATGGCTACACCTTC
CDR3 protein: CASSSLAGRANYGYTF

clone size: -
V gene: TRBV7-8
D gene: TRBD1
J gene: TRBJ1-3
CDR3 DNA: TGTGCCAGCAGCCCTAGGGTCCGGGACAGGGTTATCTCTGGAAACACCATATATTTT
CDR3 protein: CASSPRVRDRVISGNTIYF

clone size: -
V gene: TRBV28
D gene: TRBD1
J gene: TRBJ2-4
CDR3 DNA: TGTGCCAGCAGCCTACGACAGGGGGGAAACATTCAGTACTTC
CDR3 protein: CASSLRQGGNIQYF

clone size: -
V gene: TRBV7-9
D gene: -
J gene: TRBJ1-5
CDR3 DNA: TGTGCCAGCAGCTTAGATCTAAGCAATCAGCCCCAGCATTTT
CDR3 protein: CASSLDLSNQPQHF

clone size: few
V gene: TRBV12-5
D gene: TRBD1
J gene: TRBJ1-1
CDR3 DNA: TGTGCTAGTGGTTTGAGTTTGGGACAGGGGCTCAACACTGAAGCTTTCTTT
CDR3 protein: CASGLSLGQGLNTEAFF

clone size: -
V gene: TRBV19
D gene: TRBD1
J gene: TRBJ2-2
CDR3 DNA: TGTGCCAGTAGGGACAGGGGAGGGGGCACCGGGGAGCTGTTTTTT
CDR3 protein: CASRDRGGGTGELFF

clone size: -
V gene: TRBV2
D gene: TRBD2
J gene: TRBJ2-7
CDR3 DNA: TGTGCCAGCAAGTATAGCGGGAGGGACGACTACGAGCAGTACTTC
CDR3 protein: CASKYSGRDDYEQYF

clone size: -
V gene: TRBV28
D gene: TRBD2
J gene: TRBJ2-5
CDR3 DNA: TGTGCCAGCAGTTATCCAGCGGGAGAGGTGGAGACCCAGTACTTC
CDR3 protein: CASSYPAGEVETQYF

clone size: once
V gene: TRBV12-5
D gene: -
J gene: TRBJ1-5
CDR3 DNA: TGTGCTAGTGGTTTAGGGGTCCAGGGGTCTACGAATCAGCCCCAGCATTTT
CDR3 protein: CASGLGVQGSTNQPQHF

clone size: -
V gene: TRBV4-1
D gene: TRBD2
J gene: TRBJ2-3
CDR3 DNA: TGCGCCAGTCGGGAGCGGGGGAGGGATGATACGCAGTATTTT
CDR3 protein: CASRERGRDDTQYF

clone size: -
V gene: TRBV6-4
D gene: TRBD2
J gene: TRBJ2-7
CDR3 DNA: TGTGCCAGCAGTGCACTAGCGGGGGGGCACTACGAGCAGTACTTC
CDR3 protein: CASSALAGGHYEQYF

clone size: -
V gene: TRBV7-2
D gene: -
J gene: TRBJ1-1
CDR3 DNA: TGTGCCAGCAGCCCGGGTTCGAACACTGAAGCTTTCTTT
CDR3 protein: CASSPGSNTEAFF

clone size: -
V gene: TRBV6-5
D gene: -
J gene: TRBJ2-1
CDR3 DNA: TGTGCCAGCAGTTACAAGGGGCCCGCGTACAATGAGCAGTTCTTC
CDR3 protein: CASSYKGPAYNEQFF